This TCR beta chain came from a study of shared clonotypes between healthy human individuals. Findings of the study overall: Non-shared clonotypes displayed generation probabilities falling below those of clonotypes present in all four donors.

In the case of this clone: Its antigen remains unidentified.

Every subset had its genomic DNA shared out evenly among several immunoSEQ plates. Each replicate PCR on the sorted subsets used 150 to 200 ng DNA (roughly 32,000 T cell genomes). Profiling relied on immunoSEQ multiplex PCR, and the TCRdb table lists in-frame clones only, not all of them. The table records about 580,000 clones, 95% to 98% of them present only once. This CDR3 has 16 residues. V was clipped by 0 bases and J by 4 bases; unmatched bases: 6. Germline lookup yields CDR1 MNHEY and CDR2 SVGAGI. Naive CD8 cells lacked CD45RO, underwent positive selection for CCR7 and left out terminally differentiated effector memory CD45RA+ cells.

Sequencing used naive CD8+ T cells sorted from blood. This chain uses TRBV6-5 with TRBJ2-1; 7 bases line up with TRBD1. The receptor was isolated from a man aged 25 to 40 in good health. The CDR3, as DNA: TGTGCCAGCAGTTACTCGTGGGACAGCTCTTACAATGAGCAGTTCTTC. Translating it yields CASSYSWDSSYNEQFF.